This entry concerns a single T cell receptor beta chain. The antigen is not known. V shed 6 bases and J 4 bases; nucleotides not matched to a gene: 7. The CDR3 is 14 amino acids. Germline loops: CDR1 MDHEN, CDR2 SYDVKM. A multiplex PCR was run with 60 Vbeta primers and 13 Jbeta primers. Some clones are missing from TCRdb's copy, which holds only in-frame ones; the method was immunoSEQ multiplex PCR. The sample includes about 72,000 clones, roughly four fifths of them seen just once. The data were obtained in a study of cytomegalovirus exposure and HLA in healthy donors. Regarding the study as a whole: With further analysis later on, most CMV-associated TCR beta chains appeared HLA-restricted.

Sequencing was done on a sample of PBMCs. This receptor was obtained from a man younger than 30 in good health and CMV-seronegative. The genes are TRBV28 and TRBJ1-2; the match to TRBD1 covers 8 bases. Here the CDR3 DNA reads TGTGCCAGCAGCGCCGGGACAGGCCCCTATGGCTACACCTTC. Its translation is CASSAGTGPYGYTF.